A single sample gave rise to the 12 T cell receptor beta chains below, sequenced in a study of monozygotic twins with inflammatory bowel disease. TCRdb reprocessed the 5' RACE reads and keeps a single row for each CDR3 protein, giving no DNA. There are about 300,000 distinct CDR3 sequences in the sample, with more than 4.5% held by the top ten. Sequenced: blood. The receptors stem from a human donor with ulcerative colitis or Crohn's disease, or a healthy co-twin of an affected twin (not recorded which).

V gene TRBV7-9 combines with J gene TRBJ2-5. This CDR3 region has 16 residues. CDR1 and CDR2 from the germline V gene are SEHNR and FQNEAQ (reference sequence). CDR3 sequence: CASSLIVTVYQETQYF.

The chain uses TRBV7-9 and TRBJ1-5; TCRdb's D call of TRBD1 is untestable without DNA. Germline V CDR1 and CDR2: SEHNR, FQNEAQ (reference sequence). The CDR3 sequence is 15 residues long. CDR3: CASSWDRDLDQPQHF.

The genes are TRBV30 and TRBJ1-3. CDR1 and CDR2 from the germline V gene are GTSNPN and SVGIG (reference sequence). This CDR3 region has 15 residues. This CDR3 is CAWRGHPGSGNTIYF.

This chain connects TRBV15 to TRBJ2-5; TCRdb selects TRBD1, and the lack of DNA leaves this call unchecked. Germline loops: CDR1 LNHNV, CDR2 YYDKDF (reference sequence). The CDR3 covers 14 residues. The CDR3 region is CATRILGGQETQYF.

The chain is built from TRBV12-3 or TRBV12-4 and TRBJ2-1; TCRdb picks TRBD1, but there is no DNA to check that call. This CDR3 is built from 14 residues. This CDR3 is CASSFWDRAFEQFF.

V usage is TRBV15 and J usage is TRBJ2-3; the TCRdb call, TRBD2, lacks DNA for checking. CDR1 is LNHNV, CDR2 YYDKDF, per germline (reference sequence). The CDR3 spans 15 residues. CDR3 in amino acids: CATSRLAGGTDTQYF.

The V call is TRBV19, the J call TRBJ1-2; TCRdb calls TRBD1, which cannot be checked without DNA. The CDR3 totals 14 residues. Germline CDR1 and CDR2: LNHDA and SQIVND (reference sequence). CDR3 protein: CASSDSPIIYGYTF.

The V and J genes are TRBV28 and TRBJ1-1. The CDR3 spans 15 residues. Germline V lookup: CDR1 MDHEN, CDR2 SYDVKM. CDR3 sequence reads: CASLGRQWGNTEAFF.

The rearrangement uses TRBV7-2 and TRBJ2-7. Germline values: CDR1 SGHTA, CDR2 FQGNSA. The CDR3 runs to 11 residues. The CDR3: CASSIGYEQYF.

The chain couples TRBV12-3 or TRBV12-4 to TRBJ2-4; TCRdb names TRBD1, which stays unverified in the absence of DNA. The CDR3 loop spans 16 amino acids. The CDR3 sequence: CASSLSGGKVKNIQYF.

The chain couples TRBV12-3 or TRBV12-4 to TRBJ1-1; the TCRdb D gene call, TRBD1, has no DNA to confirm it. The length of the CDR3 is 16 residues. This CDR3 reads CASSTRPGVINTEAFF.

The J gene is TRBJ1-6, the V gene TRBV5-6. The CDR3 is 14 amino acids. CDR1 is SGHDT and CDR2 is YYEEEE in the germline V gene. CDR3 loop: CASSSGTWNSPLHF. The entire variable domain, with the rest obtained from reference TRBV5-6 and TRBJ1-6, is as follows: DAGVTQSPTHLIKTRGQQVTLRCSPKSGHDTVSWYQQALGQGPQFIFQYYEEEERQRGNFPDRFSGHQFPNYSSELNVNALLLGDSALYLCASSSGTWNSPLHFGNGTRLTVT.